Below, 20 T cell receptor beta chains from the same sample are listed, as sequenced in a study of cytomegalovirus exposure and HLA in healthy donors (dated by TCRdb to about 2017). The library was built by means of the immunoSEQ multiplex PCR assay. TCRdb mirrors the immuneACCESS table, restricted to in-frame sequences. Some clones are absent from its copies; in checked studies, under half trace to an unresolved V gene, and the reason for the others is unknown. This sample is represented by over 85,000 clones; almost 85% of them were singletons. The ten largest clones add up to around an eighth of the sample. Input material: PBMCs. These receptors all come from a woman under 30 in good health and CMV-seropositive.

The chain joins TRBV16 to TRBJ1-1; D unclear. V was clipped by 0 bases and J by 7 bases, with 9 bases between them. The CDR3 is 13 residues long. Germline V CDR1 and CDR2: KGHSY, FQNENV. The CDR3 bases are TGTGCCAGCAGCCAATCCACAGAAAGTGAAGCTTTCTTT. The encoded protein is CASSQSTESEAFF.

The rearrangement links TRBV6-6 to TRBJ2-1; D perhaps matches TRBD1 (6 bases). This CDR3 has 14 amino acids. The V gene lost 6 bases and the J gene lost 0 bases, with 9 bases spanning the gap. The germline CDR1 and CDR2 sequences are MNHNY and SVGAGI (reference sequence). The CDR3 bases are TGTGCCAGCAGAACAGGGTCCTCCTACAATGAGCAGTTCTTC. Protein product: CASRTGSSYNEQFF.

The V and J genes are TRBV4-2 and TRBJ2-4, with 11 positions matching TRBD2. The CDR3 is 17 residues long. Trimming cost V 1 base and J 6 bases; bases outside gene matches: 8. Germline CDR1 and CDR2: LGHNA and YNFKEQ. The CDR3 is CASSQVVAGGPGNIQYF. The CDR3 DNA sequence: TGTGCCAGCAGCCAAGTGGTAGCGGGGGGGCCGGGAAACATTCAGTACTTC.

This clone showed up just once. The CDR3 protein is CASSPGGMLGTQYF. As DNA, the CDR3 is TGTGCCAGCAGCCCCGGCGGGATGTTGGGGACCCAGTACTTC. The V call is TRBV6-5, the J call TRBJ2-5; D is perhaps TRBD2 (6 bases). The CDR3 sequence is 14 residues long. Trimming removed 6 bases at V and 7 bases at J, with 18 bases between. Per germline, CDR1 MNHEY and CDR2 SVGAGI.

This chain connects TRBV11-2 to TRBJ2-3; 8 bases fit TRBD1. Germline CDR1 reads SGHAT; CDR2 reads FQNNGV. This CDR3 comprises 16 residues. V was pared by 5 bases and J by 1 base, with 8 bases of the junction left unmatched. The CDR3 reads CASSTTGTGGTDTQYF. In DNA form, the CDR3 reads TGTGCCAGCAGCACGACCGGGACAGGAGGCACAGATACGCAGTATTTT.

The chain combines TRBV28 with TRBJ2-4; 8 bases agree with TRBD2. The germline CDR1 and CDR2 sequences are MDHEN and SYDVKM. This CDR3 spans 15 amino acids. J gave up 2 bases and V 8 bases, and 8 bases lay outside the gene matches. The CDR3 sequence is CASVGGAMTKNIQYF. The CDR3 DNA follows: TGTGCCAGCGTCGGGGGGGCGATGACCAAAAACATTCAGTACTTC.

As DNA, the CDR3 is TGTGCCAGCAGCCCTCTTGCAGACCGACAGCTCTATGGCTACACCTTC. Its translation: CASSPLADRQLYGYTF. The rearrangement joins TRBV28 to TRBJ1-2, with D maybe TRBD1 (5 bases). V was clipped by 6 bases and J by 4 bases, with 21 bases between them. The germline gives CDR1 MDHEN, CDR2 SYDVKM. The CDR3 is made up of 16 amino acids.

This rearrangement joins TRBV7-3 to TRBJ2-7; 10 bases match TRBD2. Germline V gives CDR1 SGHTA, CDR2 FQGTGA. V gave up 3 bases and J gave up 5 bases; unmatched junction bases: 7. The CDR3 covers 15 residues. The DNA of the CDR3 is TGTGCCAGCAGCTTCAGCGGGGGGGACCCCAACGAGCAGTACTTC. Encoded protein: CASSFSGGDPNEQYF.

This rearrangement joins TRBV6-5 to TRBJ2-5; TRBD2 agrees at 12 bases. The CDR3 length is 15 residues. With V trimmed by 5 bases and J by 2 bases, 3 bases remained unmatched. Germline CDR1 and CDR2: MNHEY and SVGAGI. In DNA, the CDR3 is TGTGCCAGCAGTCCGACTAGCGGGGGACAAGAGACCCAGTACTTC. It yields the protein CASSPTSGGQETQYF.

This chain links TRBV5-1 with TRBJ2-3, with TRBD2 identical over 13 bases. The J segment lost 0 bases and the V segment lost 0 bases, leaving 4 bases of the junction unmatched. Germline V gene lookup returns CDR1 SGHRS and CDR2 YFSETQ. This CDR3 contains 18 residues. The chain's CDR3 is CASSLGLAGGASTDTQYF. CDR3 coding DNA: TGCGCCAGCAGCTTGGGACTAGCGGGGGGAGCTAGCACAGATACGCAGTATTTT.

The gene calls are TRBV5-1 and TRBJ2-1; D unresolved. Trimming removed 2 bases at V and 3 bases at J, with 12 bases between. The CDR3 extends over 15 amino acids. In germline, CDR1 is SGHRS, CDR2 YFSETQ. As DNA, the CDR3 is TGCGCCAGCAGCTTCCAGGAACCCAGCTACAATGAGCAGTTCTTC. Translated: CASSFQEPSYNEQFF.

V gene TRBV11-3 combines with J gene TRBJ2-3, with D hard to call. The V gene lost 1 base and the J gene lost 5 bases, with 13 bases spanning the gap. This CDR3 spans 15 amino acids. CDR1 and CDR2 from the germline V gene are SGHNT and YENEEA. In nucleotides, the CDR3 is TGTGCCAGCAGCTTAGCTGCGCGAGAGGTAGATACGCAGTATTTT. It yields the protein CASSLAAREVDTQYF. Supplemented by reference TRBV11-3 and TRBJ2-3, the full variable domain reads EAGVVQSPRYKIIEKKQPVAFWCNPISGHNTLYWYLQNLGQGPELLIRYENEEAVDDSQLPKDRFSAERLKGVDSTLKIQPAELGDSAVYLCASSLAAREVDTQYFGPGTRLTVL.

The chain couples TRBV5-1 to TRBJ1-3; a weak D match, TRBD1 (5 bases). The V end was cut by 0 bases, the J end by 0 bases, with 7 bases between. Germline CDR1 is SGHRS and CDR2 is YFSETQ. CDR3 length: 15 residues. In DNA form, the CDR3 reads TGCGCCAGCAGCTTGGTGACAGACTCTGGAAACACCATATATTTT. This sequence encodes CASSLVTDSGNTIYF.

This sequence joins TRBV27 and TRBJ2-4; 8 nucleotides line up with TRBD1. CDR3 length equals 16 residues. Germline CDR1 and CDR2: MNHEY and SMNVEV (reference sequence). J was trimmed by 0 bases and V by 6 bases; bases with no gene match: 7. This CDR3 reads CASSLRQGIAKNIQYF. The DNA of the CDR3 is TGTGCCAGCAGCCTAAGACAGGGGATAGCCAAAAACATTCAGTACTTC.

The CDR3 region has the DNA TGTGCCAGCTCACCAGGGACAGGCGGGAATCAGCCCCAGCATTTT. This gives the protein CASSPGTGGNQPQHF. The gene calls are TRBV18 and TRBJ1-5; 8 nucleotides agree with TRBD1. This CDR3 region has 15 residues. With 2 bases clipped from V and 4 bases from J, the junction kept 4 bases outside the gene matches. The germline V gene encodes CDR1 KGHSH and CDR2 LQKENI.

The rearrangement uses TRBV6-5 and TRBJ2-7, with TRBD1 identical over 11 bases. V gave up 5 bases and J gave up 4 bases; unmatched junction bases: 1. The germline CDR1 and CDR2 sequences are MNHEY and SVGAGI. This CDR3 region has 13 residues. The CDR3 DNA follows: TGTGCCAGCAGTGGGACAGGGGGATACGAGCAGTACTTC. Protein product: CASSGTGGYEQYF.

This rearrangement joins TRBV4-1 to TRBJ2-1, with TRBD2 matching over 9 bases. The CDR3 is 16 residues long. The germline V gene has CDR1 MGHRA and CDR2 YSYEKL. The J segment lost 2 bases and the V segment lost 1 base, leaving 3 bases of the junction unmatched. In DNA, the CDR3 is TGCGCCAGCAGCCAAGGGGGCGGGGGGGCCTACAATGAGCAGTTCTTC. The encoded protein is CASSQGGGGAYNEQFF.

The table lists this clone with a few counts. The V call is TRBV27, the J call TRBJ1-1; the match to TRBD1 covers 9 bases. CDR1 and CDR2 (germline): MNHEY, SMNVEV (reference sequence). Unmatched junction bases numbered 6, after V lost 6 bases and J lost 1 base. This CDR3 contains 15 residues. DNA of the CDR3: TGTGCCAGCAGAAGGGGACAGGGCCAGAACACTGAAGCTTTCTTT. Translating it yields CASRRGQGQNTEAFF.

The chain employs TRBV11-2 and TRBJ2-2, with D tentatively TRBD2 (5 bases). The CDR3 sequence is 14 residues long. Between the trimmed V and J ends, which lost 1 base and 10 bases, there was a span of 13 bases. Germline assignment: CDR1 SGHAT and CDR2 FQNNGV. The CDR3, as DNA: TGTGCCAGCAGCTTAGCGGTAGGCCGGGAGGAGCTGTTTTTT. Its protein is CASSLAVGREELFF.

This clone was seen a single time. The V and J genes are TRBV5-1 and TRBJ2-7; D unclear. The V and J ends lost 0 bases and 0 bases respectively, with 4 bases between them. Germline V gene data show CDR1 as SGHRS and CDR2 as YFSETQ. The length of the CDR3 is 13 residues. The CDR3 sequence: CASSLGSSYEQYF. For the CDR3, the DNA is TGCGCCAGCAGCTTGGGCAGCTCCTACGAGCAGTACTTC.